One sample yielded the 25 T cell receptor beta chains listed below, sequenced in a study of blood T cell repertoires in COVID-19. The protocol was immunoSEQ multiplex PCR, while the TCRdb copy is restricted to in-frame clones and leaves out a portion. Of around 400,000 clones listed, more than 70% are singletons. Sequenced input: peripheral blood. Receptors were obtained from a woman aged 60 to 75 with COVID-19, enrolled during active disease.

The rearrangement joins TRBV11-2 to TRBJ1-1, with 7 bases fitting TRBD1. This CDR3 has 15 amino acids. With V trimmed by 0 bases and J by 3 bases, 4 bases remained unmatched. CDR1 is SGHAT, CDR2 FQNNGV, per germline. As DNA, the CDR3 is TGTGCCAGCAGCTTAGAGGGCAGGGGGGACACTGAAGCTTTCTTT. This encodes CASSLEGRGDTEAFF. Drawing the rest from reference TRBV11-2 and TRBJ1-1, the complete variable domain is EAGVAQSPRYKIIEKRQSVAFWCNPISGHATLYWYQQILGQGPKLLIQFQNNGVVDDSQLPKDRFSAERLKGVDSTLKIQPAKLEDSAVYLCASSLEGRGDTEAFFGQGTRLTVV.

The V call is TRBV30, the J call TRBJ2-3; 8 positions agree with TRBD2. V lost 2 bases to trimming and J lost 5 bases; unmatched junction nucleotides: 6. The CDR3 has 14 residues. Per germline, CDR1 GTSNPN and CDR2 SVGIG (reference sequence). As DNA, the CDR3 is TGTGCCTGGAGTCCGGGGGGGGCCGGAGATACGCAGTATTTT. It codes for CAWSPGGAGDTQYF.

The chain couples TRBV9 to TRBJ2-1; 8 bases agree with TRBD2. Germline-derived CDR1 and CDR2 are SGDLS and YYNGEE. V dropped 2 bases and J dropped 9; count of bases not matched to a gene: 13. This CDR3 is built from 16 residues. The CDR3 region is CASSVGPGLGRGEQFF. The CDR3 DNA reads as TGTGCCAGCAGCGTCGGCCCGGGACTAGGGAGGGGTGAGCAGTTCTTC.

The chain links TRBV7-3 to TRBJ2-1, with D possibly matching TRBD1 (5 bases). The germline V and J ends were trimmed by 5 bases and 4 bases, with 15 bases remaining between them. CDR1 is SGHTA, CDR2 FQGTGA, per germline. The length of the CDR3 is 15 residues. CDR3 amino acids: CASSPRTAGYNEQFF. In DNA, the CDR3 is TGTGCCAGCAGCCCTAGAACCGCAGGGTACAATGAGCAGTTCTTC.

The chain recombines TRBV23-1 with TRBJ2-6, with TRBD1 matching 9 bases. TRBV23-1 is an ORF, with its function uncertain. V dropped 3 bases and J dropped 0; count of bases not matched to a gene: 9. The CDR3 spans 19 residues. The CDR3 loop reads CASSQHRDRDPSGANVLTF. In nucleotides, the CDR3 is TGCGCCAGCAGTCAGCACCGGGACAGGGATCCCTCTGGGGCCAACGTCCTGACTTTC.

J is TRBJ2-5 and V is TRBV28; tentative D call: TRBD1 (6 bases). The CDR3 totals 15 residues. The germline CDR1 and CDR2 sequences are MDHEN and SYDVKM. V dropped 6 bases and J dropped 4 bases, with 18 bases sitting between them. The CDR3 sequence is CASRRKQGTAETQYF. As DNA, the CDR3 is TGTGCCAGCAGGCGGAAACAGGGTACCGCAGAGACCCAGTACTTC. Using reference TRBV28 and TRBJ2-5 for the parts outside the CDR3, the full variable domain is DVKVTQSSRYLVKRTGEKVFLECVQDMDHENMFWYRQDPGLGLRLIYFSYDVKMKEKGDIPEGYSVSREKKERFSLILESASTNQTSMYLCASRRKQGTAETQYFGPGTRLLVL.

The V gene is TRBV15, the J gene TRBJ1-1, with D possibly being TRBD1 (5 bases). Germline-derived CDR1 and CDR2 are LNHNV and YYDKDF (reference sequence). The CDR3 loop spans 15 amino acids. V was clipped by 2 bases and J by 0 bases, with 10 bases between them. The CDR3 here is CATSRQGFLNTEAFF. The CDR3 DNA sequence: TGTGCCACCAGCAGACAGGGTTTCCTGAACACTGAAGCTTTCTTT.

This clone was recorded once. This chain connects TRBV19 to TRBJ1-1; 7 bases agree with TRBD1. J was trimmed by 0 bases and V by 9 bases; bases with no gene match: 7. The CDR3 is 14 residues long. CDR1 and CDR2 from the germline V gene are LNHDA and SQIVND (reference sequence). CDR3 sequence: CASKGQQLNTEAFF. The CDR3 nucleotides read TGTGCCAGCAAGGGACAGCAATTGAACACTGAAGCTTTCTTT. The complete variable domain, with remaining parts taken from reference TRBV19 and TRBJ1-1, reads DGGITQSPKYLFRKEGQNVTLSCEQNLNHDAMYWYRQDPGQGLRLIYYSQIVNDFQKGDIAEGYSVSREKKESFPLTVTSAQKNPTAFYLCASKGQQLNTEAFFGQGTRLTVV.

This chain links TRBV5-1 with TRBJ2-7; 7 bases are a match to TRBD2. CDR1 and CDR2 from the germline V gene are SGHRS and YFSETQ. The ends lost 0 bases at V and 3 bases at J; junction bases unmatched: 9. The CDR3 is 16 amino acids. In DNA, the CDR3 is TGCGCCAGCAGCTTGGCCCGGGCGGGGGAGGTCTACGAGCAGTACTTC. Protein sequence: CASSLARAGEVYEQYF.

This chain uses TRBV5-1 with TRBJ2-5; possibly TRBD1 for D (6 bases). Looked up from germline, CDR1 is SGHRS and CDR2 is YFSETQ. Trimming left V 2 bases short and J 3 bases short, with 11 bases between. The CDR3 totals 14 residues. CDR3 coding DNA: TGCGCCAGCAGCTTACAGGGATATGAAGAGACCCAGTACTTC. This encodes CASSLQGYEETQYF.

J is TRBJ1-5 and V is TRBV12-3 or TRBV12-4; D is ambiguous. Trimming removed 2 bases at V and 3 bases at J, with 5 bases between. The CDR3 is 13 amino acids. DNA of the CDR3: TGTGCCAGCAGTTTAAGCAACAATCAGCCCCAGCATTTT. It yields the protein CASSLSNNQPQHF.

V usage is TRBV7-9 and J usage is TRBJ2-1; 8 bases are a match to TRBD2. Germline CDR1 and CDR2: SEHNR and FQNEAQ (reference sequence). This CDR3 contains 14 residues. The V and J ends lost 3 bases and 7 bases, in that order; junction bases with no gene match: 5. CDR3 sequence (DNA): TGTGCCAGCAGCTTGCGGGAGGTGCGGAATGAGCAGTTCTTC. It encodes CASSLREVRNEQFF.

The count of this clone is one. The CDR3 DNA is TGTGCCAGTAGTATGGGGACAGTCTACGAGCAGTACTTC. Its translation: CASSMGTVYEQYF. The chain uses TRBV19 and TRBJ2-7, with 7 bases fitting TRBD1. Trimming took 3 bases from V and 3 from J; bases not matched to a gene: 2. This CDR3 region has 13 residues. Germline CDR1 and CDR2: LNHDA and SQIVND (reference sequence).

The chain's CDR3 is CASRSFGTDTQYF. CDR3 nucleotides: TGTGCCAGCAGGTCTTTCGGCACAGATACGCAGTATTTT. The rearrangement uses TRBV27 and TRBJ2-3; D is unclear. Germline V CDR1 and CDR2: MNHEY, SMNVEV (reference sequence). V lost 6 bases and J lost 1, with 8 bases in between. This CDR3 is 13 amino acids long.

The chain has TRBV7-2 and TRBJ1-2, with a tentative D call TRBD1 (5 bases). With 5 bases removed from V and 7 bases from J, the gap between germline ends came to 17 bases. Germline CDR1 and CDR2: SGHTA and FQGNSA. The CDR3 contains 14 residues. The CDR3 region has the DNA TGTGCCAGCAGCCCAGTAGGAGGGGTCGCTGGCTACACCTTC. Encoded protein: CASSPVGGVAGYTF.

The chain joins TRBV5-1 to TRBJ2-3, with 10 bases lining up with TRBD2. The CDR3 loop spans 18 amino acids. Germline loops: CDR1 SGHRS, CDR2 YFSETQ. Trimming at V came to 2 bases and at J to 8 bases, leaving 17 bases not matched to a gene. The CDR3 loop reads CASSFGLAGVTRSGTQYF. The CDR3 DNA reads TGCGCCAGCAGCTTCGGCCTAGCGGGGGTTACTCGGTCGGGTACGCAGTATTTT.

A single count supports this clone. This chain's CDR3 is CASSIPSGGRYQPQHF. DNA for the CDR3: TGTGCCAGTAGTATACCCTCGGGAGGTCGGTATCAGCCCCAGCATTTT. This sequence joins TRBV19 and TRBJ1-5; D gene unclear. Trimming took off 2 bases at V and 5 bases at J, with 16 bases between the two ends. The germline V gene encodes CDR1 LNHDA and CDR2 SQIVND (reference sequence). This CDR3 spans 16 amino acids.

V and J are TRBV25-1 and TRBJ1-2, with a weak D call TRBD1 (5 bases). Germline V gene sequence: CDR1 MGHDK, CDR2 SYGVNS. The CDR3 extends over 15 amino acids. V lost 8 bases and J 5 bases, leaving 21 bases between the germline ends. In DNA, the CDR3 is TGTGCCAGCCTTCACAGGCATAAGGGGCCATATGGCTACACCTTC. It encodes CASLHRHKGPYGYTF.

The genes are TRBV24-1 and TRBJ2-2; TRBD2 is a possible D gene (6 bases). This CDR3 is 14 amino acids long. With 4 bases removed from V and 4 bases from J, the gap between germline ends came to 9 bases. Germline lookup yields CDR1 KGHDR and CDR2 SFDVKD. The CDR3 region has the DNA TGTGCCACCAGTGACGTGGAGGGCACCGGGGAGCTGTTTTTT. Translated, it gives CATSDVEGTGELFF.

The CDR3 reads CASSPLGGLNTEAFF. CDR3 DNA: TGTGCCAGCAGCCCGCTCGGAGGGCTTAACACTGAAGCTTTCTTT. The chain joins TRBV3-1 (or the pseudogene TRBV3-2) to TRBJ1-1; D remains unclear. V was cut by 4 bases and J by 2 bases, with 14 bases left in between. Germline CDR1 is LGHDT and CDR2 is YNNKEL (reference sequence). This CDR3 region has 15 residues.

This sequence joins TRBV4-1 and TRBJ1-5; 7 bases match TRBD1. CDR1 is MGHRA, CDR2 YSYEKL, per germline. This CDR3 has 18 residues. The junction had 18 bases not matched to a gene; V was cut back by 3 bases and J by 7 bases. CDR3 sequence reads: CASSHPTGVGLLGQPQHF. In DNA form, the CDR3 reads TGCGCCAGCAGCCATCCAACAGGGGTGGGTTTGTTGGGGCAGCCCCAGCATTTT.

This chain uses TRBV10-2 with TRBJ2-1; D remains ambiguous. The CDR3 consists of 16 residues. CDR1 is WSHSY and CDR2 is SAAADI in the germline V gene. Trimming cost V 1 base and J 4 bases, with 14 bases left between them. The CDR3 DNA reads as TGCGCCAGCAGTGAGTATTATGGCACCCCTTACAATGAGCAGTTCTTC. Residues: CASSEYYGTPYNEQFF.

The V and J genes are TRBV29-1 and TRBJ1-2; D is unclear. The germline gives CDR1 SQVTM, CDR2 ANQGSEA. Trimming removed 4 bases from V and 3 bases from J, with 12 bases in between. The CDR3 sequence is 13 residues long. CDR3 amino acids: CSVVLHGDYGYTF. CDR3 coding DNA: TGCAGCGTTGTTCTGCACGGGGACTATGGCTACACCTTC.

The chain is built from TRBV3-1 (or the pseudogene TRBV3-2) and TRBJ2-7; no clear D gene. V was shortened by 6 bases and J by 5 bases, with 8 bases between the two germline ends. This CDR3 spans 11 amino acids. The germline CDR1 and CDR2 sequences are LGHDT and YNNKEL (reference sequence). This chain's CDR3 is CASRKQDEQYF. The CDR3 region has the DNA TGTGCCAGCAGGAAACAAGACGAGCAGTACTTC.

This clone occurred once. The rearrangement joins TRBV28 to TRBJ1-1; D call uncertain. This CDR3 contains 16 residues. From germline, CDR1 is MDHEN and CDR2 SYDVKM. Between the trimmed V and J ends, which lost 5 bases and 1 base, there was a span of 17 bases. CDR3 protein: CASSPPVPIQNTEAFF. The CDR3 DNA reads TGTGCCAGCAGTCCCCCGGTCCCCATCCAGAACACTGAAGCTTTCTTT. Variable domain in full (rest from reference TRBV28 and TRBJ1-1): DVKVTQSSRYLVKRTGEKVFLECVQDMDHENMFWYRQDPGLGLRLIYFSYDVKMKEKGDIPEGYSVSREKKERFSLILESASTNQTSMYLCASSPPVPIQNTEAFFGQGTRLTVV.